This T cell receptor (beta chain) was obtained from a study of T-cell reconstitution after alpha-beta-depleted transplantation in children. Study results and caveats: The main origin of T-cell counts and diversity one year after transplant was newly produced T cells. Several hundred expanded graft clones reportedly supplied alpha-beta T cells about two months after transplant.

Germline V lookup: CDR1 SGHVS, CDR2 FNYEAQ. V was pared by 0 bases and J by 6 bases, with 4 bases of the junction left unmatched. The CDR3 loop spans 16 amino acids. For TCRbeta, the library was prepared with unique molecular identifiers. One entry per CDR3 protein results from TCRdb running MiXCR on the PCR reads. The sample lists about 580,000 distinct CDR3 sequences; over 25% were seen once. This clonotype was detected only a few times. No antigen is known for it. The source material was PBMCs, sampled before TCRalphabeta/CD19-depleted stem cell transplant. The rearrangement joins TRBV7-6 to TRBJ2-3; 12 bases fit TRBD2. This sequence originates from a boy under three years old with Wiskott-Aldrich syndrome, due to receive a stem cell transplant. The CDR3 sequence: CASSLALAGGEDTQYF. The CDR3 DNA is TGTGCCAGCAGCTTAGCTCTAGCGGGAGGGGAGGATACGCAGTATTTT.